This T cell receptor (beta chain) was identified during a study of blood T cell repertoires in COVID-19. Overall study: The United States, Italy and Spain were the sources of the acute and convalescent COVID-19 samples. The analysed material was cDNA or gDNA that came from T cells, B-cell-depleted T cells, or PBMCs.

In the original analysis: Amplification of reference gene primers was used by the study to estimate nucleated cell counts. Sequencing used immunoSEQ multiplex PCR; TCRdb keeps in-frame clones, though not all of them. V and J calls plus clone size are reproduced from that table; the DNA served to infer D and trimming. The data show around 130,000 clones, roughly 80% seen once. The CDR3 spans 16 residues. Germline CDR1 LNHDA, CDR2 SQIVND (reference sequence). V shed 4 bases, J shed 0 bases, and the junction held 8 bases outside the gene matches. The chain employs TRBV19 and TRBJ1-2; 7 bases match TRBD1. The sequence was collected from a man aged 60 to 69 with acute or convalescent COVID-19. The material sequenced was peripheral blood. DNA for the CDR3: TGTGCCAGTAGTACCCCTGGGACAGATTCTAACTATGGCTACACCTTC. This sequence encodes CASSTPGTDSNYGYTF.